This T cell receptor (beta chain) is drawn from a study of T cells after yellow fever vaccination. Overall study context: Libraries from low-cell-number fractions were prepared with the SMART-Seq v4 Ultra Low Input RNA kit. Study-level findings and limits: Reappearing after the booster were most of the clones from primary vaccination (around 96% CD4, 88% CD8). A faster peak, day 5 versus 15, was reached by the weaker secondary response.

The V end lost 1 base, the J end lost 6 bases, and 16 bases lay between the germline ends. Germline assignment: CDR1 SGHAT and CDR2 FQNNGV. The CDR3 consists of 17 residues. This clonotype has just a few counts. No antigen is known for it. 5'RACE template switching added a universal primer site and UMIs to TCR cDNA. MiXCR, applied by TCRdb to the 5' RACE reads, yields one record per CDR3 protein. The sample lists 620,000 or so distinct CDR3 sequences; 17% were seen once. Sequenced here: PBMCs, sampled more than 4 days after the first yellow fever vaccination. This TCR came from a man younger than 35 who received the YFV17D yellow fever vaccine. The chain recombines TRBV11-2 with TRBJ1-6; D is unclear. Here the CDR3 reads CASSLALGKARNSPLHF. In DNA form, the CDR3 reads TGTGCCAGCAGCTTAGCTCTGGGAAAAGCACGTAATTCACCCCTCCACTTT.